This passage covers 17 T cell receptor beta chains from one sample sequenced in a study of control samples from healthy donors and cancer patients. Method: immunoSEQ multiplex PCR; TCRdb's copy keeps in-frame clones and lacks some. This table has about 170,000 clones, approximately 94% appearing once. Source material: blood. The receptors were gathered from a woman aged 18-35 years in good health.

The chain couples TRBV7-9 to TRBJ1-5, with D possibly matching TRBD1 (5 bases). Germline loops: CDR1 SEHNR, CDR2 FQNEAQ (reference sequence). The V end lost 4 bases, the J end lost 1 base, and 8 bases lay between the germline ends. There are 14 residues in the CDR3. The CDR3 DNA reads TGTGCCAGCAGCTGGGGGAACAGCAATCAGCCCCAGCATTTT. It encodes CASSWGNSNQPQHF.

The count of this clone is one. This chain uses TRBV10-3 with TRBJ2-7, with 8 bases identical to TRBD1. Per the germline V gene, CDR1 is ENHRY and CDR2 is SYGVKD. There are 14 residues in the CDR3. V was clipped by 6 bases and J by 2 bases; unmatched bases: 6. This chain's CDR3 is CAISPGQGPYEQYF. CDR3 in DNA: TGTGCCATCAGCCCCGGACAGGGACCCTACGAGCAGTACTTC.

The gene calls are TRBV6-5 and TRBJ2-2; a weak D match, TRBD1 (6 bases). CDR3 length: 14 residues. The germline gives CDR1 MNHEY, CDR2 SVGAGI. The ends were cut back, 5 bases at V and 3 bases at J, with 10 bases in the middle. CDR3 protein: CASSIQGDTGELFF. CDR3 nucleotide sequence: TGTGCCAGCAGTATACAGGGAGACACCGGGGAGCTGTTTTTT.

The chain joins TRBV13 to TRBJ2-3; 10 nucleotides match TRBD2. V dropped 5 bases and J dropped 7; count of bases not matched to a gene: 12. Germline CDR1 is PRHDT and CDR2 is FYEKMQ (reference sequence). This CDR3 has 16 amino acids. The CDR3 protein is CASSLGLAGEGHTQYF. CDR3 nucleotides: TGTGCCAGCAGCCTCGGTCTAGCGGGAGAGGGACATACGCAGTATTTT.

This chain uses TRBV5-4 with TRBJ2-1; 15 positions agree with TRBD2. The CDR3 runs to 18 residues. CDR1 is SGHNT and CDR2 is YYREEE in the germline V gene (reference sequence). V dropped 2 bases and J dropped 0; count of bases not matched to a gene: 3. DNA of the CDR3: TGTGCCAGCAGCTTCGGGACTAGCGGGAGGAGCTCCTACAATGAGCAGTTCTTC. Protein: CASSFGTSGRSSYNEQFF.

V usage is TRBV7-9 and J usage is TRBJ2-7; D is perhaps TRBD2 (6 bases). Trimming took 7 bases from V and 6 from J, leaving 13 bases between them. The CDR3 runs 12 residues. Germline-derived CDR1 and CDR2 are SEHNR and FQNEAQ (reference sequence). The DNA for the CDR3 is TGTGCCAGCACCGGGGACTCAGGCGAGCAGTACTTC. Translated, it gives CASTGDSGEQYF.

The chain recombines TRBV19 with TRBJ2-6, with TRBD2 as a possible D gene (5 bases). V lost 3 bases and J 1 base, leaving 16 bases between the germline ends. The CDR3 spans 18 residues. Germline V gene lookup returns CDR1 LNHDA and CDR2 SQIVND (reference sequence). CDR3 coding DNA: TGTGCCAGTAGTATCCTTCGGGGAGTGGGGTCTGGGGCCAACGTCCTGACTTTC. Amino acids: CASSILRGVGSGANVLTF.

The chain combines TRBV28 with TRBJ2-1, with D maybe TRBD2 (6 bases). The germline V gene has CDR1 MDHEN and CDR2 SYDVKM. This CDR3 has 16 residues. Trimming took off 1 base at V and 6 bases at J, with 16 bases between the two ends. This CDR3 reads CASSLLSGRTGNEQFF. CDR3 in DNA: TGTGCCAGCAGTTTATTATCCGGGAGAACAGGCAATGAGCAGTTCTTC.

Here the CDR3 reads CASSQDRGAKTQYF. The CDR3 coding sequence is TGCGCCAGCAGCCAAGATCGAGGGGCGAAGACCCAGTACTTC. J is TRBJ2-5 and V is TRBV4-1; D may be TRBD1 or TRBD2 (5 bases each). V was cut by 0 bases and J by 6 bases, with 11 bases left in between. The CDR3 runs to 14 residues. In germline, CDR1 is MGHRA, CDR2 YSYEKL.

The gene calls are TRBV19 and TRBJ2-7, with a possible D match to TRBD2 (6 bases). V lost 5 bases, J lost 2 bases, and 22 bases lay in between. The CDR3 is 17 amino acids. Germline V CDR1 and CDR2: LNHDA, SQIVND (reference sequence). CDR3 nucleotides: TGTGCCAGTAGTGACCATCTTGGGCTAGCGCAAACCTACGAGCAGTACTTC. It translates to CASSDHLGLAQTYEQYF.

The CDR3 DNA sequence: TGCGCCAGCAGCTCACGCGGGGGCCCCCTCCCCAATGAGCAGTTCTTC. The encoded protein is CASSSRGGPLPNEQFF. The gene calls are TRBV5-1 and TRBJ2-1; a weak D match, TRBD2 (7 bases). Germline lookup yields CDR1 SGHRS and CDR2 YFSETQ. V lost 3 bases, J lost 6 bases, and 19 bases lay in between. The CDR3 is made up of 16 amino acids. The complete variable domain, with remaining parts taken from reference TRBV5-1 and TRBJ2-1, reads KAGVTQTPRYLIKTRGQQVTLSCSPISGHRSVSWYQQTPGQGLQFLFEYFSETQRNKGNFPGRFSGRQFSNSRSEMNVSTLELGDSALYLCASSSRGGPLPNEQFFGPGTRLTVL.

J is TRBJ2-7 and V is TRBV15; 7 bases are shared with TRBD2. CDR1 and CDR2 (germline): LNHNV, YYDKDF (reference sequence). The CDR3 loop spans 15 amino acids. J lost 5 bases, V lost 0 bases, and 7 bases had no gene match. CDR3 sequence: CATSRDEQGGDEQYF. DNA of the CDR3: TGTGCCACCAGCAGAGATGAGCAGGGAGGGGACGAGCAGTACTTC.

This sequence joins TRBV7-2 and TRBJ1-2, with 7 bases identical to TRBD1. The length of the CDR3 is 13 residues. With V trimmed by 6 bases and J by 8 bases, 9 bases remained unmatched. Germline CDR1 and CDR2: SGHTA and FQGNSA. CDR3 in DNA: TGTGCCAGCAGTCGTGACAGGGAACGCGGCTACACCTTC. Translated: CASSRDRERGYTF.

On this clone itself: The junction shows a germline mismatch at one end, possibly a read error. V and J are TRBV10-1 and TRBJ2-7; 10 bases are a match to TRBD1. This CDR3 contains 13 residues. CDR1 is WNHNN and CDR2 is SYGVQD in the germline V gene (reference sequence). The CDR3: CASSESGTGESPF. In DNA form, the CDR3 reads TGCGCCAGCAGTGAGTCGGGGACAGGGGAATCCCCCTTC.

The chain uses TRBV13 and TRBJ2-2, with 11 positions matching TRBD2. Germline-derived CDR1 and CDR2 are PRHDT and FYEKMQ (reference sequence). The CDR3 is made up of 18 amino acids. The V gene end was trimmed by 1 base and the J gene end by 0 bases; junction bases not matched to a gene: 4. The CDR3 DNA sequence: TGTGCCAGCAGCTTAGAACTAGCGGGAGTATCGAACACCGGGGAGCTGTTTTTT. Encoded protein: CASSLELAGVSNTGELFF.

Points on this clone: This sample also contains other DNA sequences that code for the same CDR3. This sequence joins TRBV9 and TRBJ2-3; D might be TRBD2 (5 bases). V was shortened by 0 bases and J by 6 bases, with 8 bases between the two germline ends. This CDR3 spans 13 amino acids. Germline values: CDR1 SGDLS, CDR2 YYNGEE. This CDR3 is CASSVEGGDTQYF. The CDR3 nucleotides are TGTGCCAGCAGCGTAGAAGGCGGGGATACGCAGTATTTT.

The chain employs TRBV27 and TRBJ1-1; TRBD1 matches at 8 bases. This CDR3 has 12 residues. Trimming at V came to 5 bases and at J to 10 bases, leaving 6 bases not matched to a gene. Germline V gives CDR1 MNHEY, CDR2 SMNVEV (reference sequence). CDR3 nucleotide sequence: TGTGCCAGCAGTCCACAGGGGGGGCGAGCTTTCTTT. This sequence encodes CASSPQGGRAFF.